This T cell receptor (beta chain) was obtained from a study of T cells in tuberculosis. About the study: This South African cohort compared adolescents with or without latent tuberculosis against adults with active tuberculosis.

Assay used: immunoSEQ multiplex PCR; TCRdb lists only in-frame clones, some missing. The data contain under 40,000 clones, roughly 95% of them singletons. Tuberculin skin test and IGRA determined adolescents' latent tuberculosis status at entry. Findings and limits, study-wide: Samples were chosen by availability of cryopreserved specimens. Smaller distances to GMM-specific TCRs suggested their expansion in active tuberculosis.

J was trimmed by 6 bases and V by 0 bases; bases with no gene match: 14. There are 19 residues in the CDR3. Per germline, CDR1 LGHNT and CDR2 FRNRAP. As concerns this clone: Its antigen is as yet unknown.

Source material: PBMCs. The TCR was taken from a donor between 10 and 35 years old with latent tuberculosis or without tuberculosis infection. The J gene is TRBJ2-1, the V gene TRBV12-5; TRBD2 matches at 10 bases. CDR3 sequence: CASGLVRSLAGVGLNEQFF. CDR3 coding DNA: TGTGCTAGTGGTTTGGTACGGTCCCTAGCGGGAGTAGGGCTCAATGAGCAGTTCTTC.